One sample yielded the 25 T cell receptor beta chains listed below, sequenced in a study of blood T cell repertoires in COVID-19. TCRdb's copy holds only in-frame clones and misses some; the assay was immunoSEQ multiplex PCR. The data contain some 520,000 clones, 89% of them singletons. Sequenced material: peripheral blood. The receptors originated from a man aged 18-30 years with COVID-19, enrolled during active disease.

J is TRBJ1-1 and V is TRBV29-1; a possible D gene is TRBD1 (5 bases). The V and J ends lost 4 bases and 6 bases respectively, with 6 bases between them. The CDR3 consists of 10 residues. From germline, CDR1 is SQVTM and CDR2 ANQGSEA. Written as DNA, the CDR3 is TGCAGCGTTGTAGGGGCTGAAGCTTTCTTT. Residues: CSVVGAEAFF.

The rearrangement joins TRBV7-3 to TRBJ2-3; 7 bases match TRBD2. This CDR3 is built from 16 residues. The germline V gene encodes CDR1 SGHTA and CDR2 FQGTGA. V dropped 5 bases and J dropped 1; count of bases not matched to a gene: 9. For the CDR3, the DNA is TGTGCCAGCAGCCCTAGACTAGCTGCTGGCACAGATACGCAGTATTTT. It is translated as CASSPRLAAGTDTQYF.

The rearrangement links TRBV9 to TRBJ2-5; TRBD2 aligns across 12 bases. V was clipped by 4 bases and J by 4 bases; unmatched bases: 8. CDR1 and CDR2 from the germline V gene are SGDLS and YYNGEE. This CDR3 comprises 16 residues. The chain's CDR3 is CASSSRGLAGRETQYF. CDR3 in DNA: TGTGCCAGCAGCTCCCGAGGACTAGCGGGACGAGAGACCCAGTACTTC. Variable domain in full (rest from reference TRBV9 and TRBJ2-5): DSGVTQTPKHLITATGQRVTLRCSPRSGDLSVYWYQQSLDQGLQFLIQYYNGEERAKGNILERFSAQQFPDLHSELNLSSLELGDSALYFCASSSRGLAGRETQYFGPGTRLLVL.

For this clone: Other DNA sequences from this sample encode an identical CDR3 as well. V gene TRBV6-1 combines with J gene TRBJ1-3, with D unresolved. This CDR3 has 14 amino acids. Germline V gene lookup returns CDR1 MNHNS and CDR2 SASEGT. Trimming took off 0 bases at V and 2 bases at J, with 5 bases between the two ends. The chain's CDR3 is CASSEAGTGNTIYF. Written as DNA, the CDR3 is TGTGCCAGCAGTGAAGCTGGCACTGGAAACACCATATATTTT.

The genes are TRBV2 and TRBJ2-5; perhaps TRBD2 as D (7 bases). The V gene's germline CDR1 is SNHLY and CDR2 FYNNEI. V lost 8 bases and J lost 5, with 12 bases in between. The CDR3 is made up of 12 amino acids. The CDR3 here is CASGGAVETQYF. The CDR3 nucleotides read TGTGCCAGCGGGGGGGCCGTGGAGACCCAGTACTTC.

V usage is TRBV28 and J usage is TRBJ1-2; TRBD1 agrees at 9 bases. The germline V gene has CDR1 MDHEN and CDR2 SYDVKM. The CDR3 contains 17 residues. The ends lost 5 bases at V and 1 base at J; junction bases unmatched: 11. The CDR3 protein is CASSLATRTGDNYGYTF. As DNA, the CDR3 is TGTGCCAGCAGTCTCGCTACCCGGACAGGGGATAACTATGGCTACACCTTC.

The CDR3 DNA follows: TGTGCCAGCAGCCAATTTCCGGGGGGCTACACCTTC. Residues: CASSQFPGGYTF. The chain uses TRBV3-1 (or the pseudogene TRBV3-2) and TRBJ1-2; D is unresolved. This CDR3 comprises 12 residues. Germline V gene data show CDR1 as LGHDT and CDR2 as YNNKEL (reference sequence). V lost 2 bases and J lost 8, with 9 bases in between.

Only one count was recorded for this clone. V usage is TRBV14 and J usage is TRBJ1-6, with D possibly matching TRBD1 (6 bases). Looked up from germline, CDR1 is SGHDN and CDR2 is FVKESK. This CDR3 has 14 amino acids. V was cut by 4 bases and J by 10 bases, with 14 bases left in between. CDR3 residues: CASSLPGVRSPLHF. The DNA for the CDR3 is TGTGCCAGCAGCCTCCCAGGGGTAAGGTCACCCCTCCACTTT.

V is TRBV3-1 (or the pseudogene TRBV3-2) and J is TRBJ2-2, with 13 bases fitting TRBD2. Per germline, CDR1 LGHDT and CDR2 YNNKEL (reference sequence). This CDR3 spans 16 amino acids. Trimming took 4 bases from V and 4 from J; bases not matched to a gene: 3. The CDR3 loop is CASSPGLAGATGELFF. CDR3 nucleotide sequence: TGTGCCAGCAGCCCCGGACTAGCGGGAGCCACCGGGGAGCTGTTTTTT.

The DNA of the CDR3 is TGTGCCAGCAGTGAAGGGTGGGCGACTGAAGCTTTCTTT. It translates to CASSEGWATEAFF. V usage is TRBV2 and J usage is TRBJ1-1; no reliable D call. The CDR3 covers 13 residues. Germline V gene lookup returns CDR1 SNHLY and CDR2 FYNNEI. V gave up 1 base and J gave up 5 bases, with 8 bases separating them.

The J gene is TRBJ2-1, the V gene TRBV19, with TRBD2 matching 11 bases. V shed 3 bases and J 6 bases; nucleotides not matched to a gene: 10. There are 17 residues in the CDR3. Germline CDR1 is LNHDA and CDR2 is SQIVND (reference sequence). The DNA of the CDR3 is TGTGCCAGTAGTATTGCTAGCGGGGGGCCCCTCTTCAATGAGCAGTTCTTC. Translated: CASSIASGGPLFNEQFF.

This chain joins TRBV5-6 and TRBJ2-1; D gene uncertain. The CDR3 is 12 residues long. Germline V CDR1 and CDR2: SGHDT, YYEEEE. Trimming took 2 bases from V and 9 from J, leaving 9 bases between them. The CDR3 spells CASSFFASEQFF. The CDR3 coding sequence is TGTGCCAGCAGCTTCTTTGCGAGTGAGCAGTTCTTC.

The J gene is TRBJ2-7, the V gene TRBV6-1, with 11 bases that match TRBD2. CDR3 length: 15 residues. V gave up 1 base and J gave up 3 bases; unmatched junction bases: 2. Germline assignment: CDR1 MNHNS and CDR2 SASEGT. The CDR3 here is CASSEVLAGDYEQYF. The CDR3 region has the DNA TGTGCCAGCAGTGAAGTACTAGCGGGAGACTACGAGCAGTACTTC.

The genes are TRBV6-5 and TRBJ2-1; no firm D call. This CDR3 is 11 amino acids long. V lost 7 bases, J lost 2 bases, and 3 bases lay in between. Per the germline V gene, CDR1 is MNHEY and CDR2 is SVGAGI. The CDR3 spells CASTAYNEQFF. In DNA form, the CDR3 reads TGTGCCAGCACGGCCTACAATGAGCAGTTCTTC.

The V gene is TRBV30, the J gene TRBJ2-7; a weak D match, TRBD1 (8 bases). CDR1 is GTSNPN, CDR2 SVGIG, per germline (reference sequence). The CDR3 covers 14 residues. V shed 2 bases and J shed 4 bases, with 15 bases lying between them. Here the CDR3 reads CAWSYGQGGYEQYF. CDR3 nucleotide sequence: TGTGCCTGGAGTTACGGACAGGGAGGGTACGAGCAGTACTTC. Looking up the rest from reference TRBV30 and TRBJ2-7 gives the full variable domain: SQTIHQWPATLVQPVGSPLSLECTVEGTSNPNLYWYRQAAGRGLQLLFYSVGIGQISSEVPQNLSASRPQDRQFILSSKKLLLSDSGFYLCAWSYGQGGYEQYFGPGTRLTVT.

DNA of the CDR3: TGTGCCAGCACCCCCGCGGGGGCTAATGAAGCTTTCTTT. It is translated as CASTPAGANEAFF. The chain joins TRBV6-5 to TRBJ1-1; maybe TRBD1 (6 bases). V gave up 7 bases and J gave up 7 bases, with 16 bases separating them. CDR1 MNHEY and CDR2 SVGAGI come from the germline V gene. The CDR3 consists of 13 residues.

The V gene is TRBV6-5, the J gene TRBJ1-3; no definite D call. Germline assignment: CDR1 MNHEY and CDR2 SVGAGI. The CDR3 runs 13 residues. V was cut by 7 bases and J by 2 bases, with 9 bases left in between. The DNA for the CDR3 is TGTGCCAGCACGGGGATCCCTGGAAACACCATATATTTT. It is translated as CASTGIPGNTIYF.

On this clone: The sample contains more than one DNA sequence encoding this CDR3. The V and J genes are TRBV2 and TRBJ2-2, with 7 bases that match TRBD1. Trimming at V came to 6 bases and at J to 5 bases, leaving 6 bases not matched to a gene. Germline V lookup: CDR1 SNHLY, CDR2 FYNNEI. The CDR3 has 14 amino acids. CDR3 sequence: CASREAGGTGELFF. For the CDR3, the DNA is TGTGCCAGCAGGGAGGCAGGGGGTACCGGGGAGCTGTTTTTT.

V and J are TRBV2 and TRBJ2-7; the D gene is possibly TRBD1 (6 bases). V was cut by 11 bases and J by 2 bases, with 16 bases left in between. CDR1 is SNHLY, CDR2 FYNNEI, per germline. The CDR3 contains 13 residues. CDR3 protein: CAGRDIAPYEQYF. DNA for the CDR3: TGTGCCGGTCGGGACATTGCTCCCTACGAGCAGTACTTC.

This clone was seen a handful of times. This rearrangement joins TRBV2 to TRBJ1-5, with D possibly matching TRBD1 (6 bases). CDR3 length: 16 amino acids. V shed 7 bases and J shed 0 bases, with 16 bases lying between them. The V gene's germline CDR1 is SNHLY and CDR2 FYNNEI. In DNA, the CDR3 is TGTGCCAGCAAGGACAGACGAGTTTATAGCAATCAGCCCCAGCATTTT. It codes for CASKDRRVYSNQPQHF.

A single count supports this clone. V and J are TRBV19 and TRBJ2-1; TRBD1 matches 8 bases. Germline V CDR1 and CDR2: LNHDA, SQIVND (reference sequence). V trimming: 3 bases; J trimming: 6 bases; junction bases outside the gene matches: 7. The CDR3 spans 15 residues. The chain's CDR3 is CASSIQGATGNEQFF. The CDR3 DNA sequence: TGTGCCAGTAGTATTCAGGGGGCGACGGGCAATGAGCAGTTCTTC.

The genes are TRBV12-3 or TRBV12-4 and TRBJ1-1; D is possibly TRBD1 (6 bases). The CDR3 has 13 amino acids. Trimming cost V 3 bases and J 5 bases, with 10 bases left between them. CDR3 coding DNA: TGTGCCAGCAGTTTTATAGGGGGAACTGAAGCTTTCTTT. Its translation: CASSFIGGTEAFF.

This clone has only a few counts. The genes are TRBV5-1 and TRBJ1-1, with TRBD1 as a possible D gene (6 bases). The length of the CDR3 is 14 residues. Germline V gene lookup returns CDR1 SGHRS and CDR2 YFSETQ. The V end was cut by 0 bases, the J end by 5 bases, with 11 bases between. The CDR3 protein is CASSLGTGSTEAFF. CDR3 DNA: TGCGCCAGCAGCTTGGGCACAGGGAGTACTGAAGCTTTCTTT.

CDR3 residues: CASSTTGGGGYTF. The CDR3 nucleotides are TGTGCCAGCAGTACAACAGGGGGCGGCGGCTACACCTTC. The chain uses TRBV12-3 or TRBV12-4 and TRBJ1-2, with TRBD1 matching over 9 bases. This CDR3 spans 13 amino acids. The V and J ends lost 5 bases and 8 bases, in that order; junction bases with no gene match: 6.

V usage is TRBV7-9 and J usage is TRBJ2-3; tentative D call: TRBD1 (6 bases). The CDR3 runs to 16 residues. The V gene lost 1 base and the J gene lost 0 bases, with 11 bases spanning the gap. CDR1 and CDR2 (germline): SEHNR, FQNEAQ (reference sequence). The CDR3 spells CASSLVGGPSTDTQYF. In DNA, the CDR3 is TGTGCCAGCAGCTTAGTTGGGGGCCCTAGCACAGATACGCAGTATTTT.